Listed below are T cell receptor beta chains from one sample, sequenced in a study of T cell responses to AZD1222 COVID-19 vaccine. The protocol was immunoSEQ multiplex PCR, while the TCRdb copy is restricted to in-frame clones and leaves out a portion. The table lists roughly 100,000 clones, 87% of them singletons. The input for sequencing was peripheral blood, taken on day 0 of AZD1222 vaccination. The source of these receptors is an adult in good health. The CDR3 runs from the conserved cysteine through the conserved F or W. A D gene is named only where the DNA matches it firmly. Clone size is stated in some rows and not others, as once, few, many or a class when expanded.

CDR3nt: TGCGCCAGCAGCTTCGGAGCGGACGGCTACGAGCAGTACTTC; CDR3aa: CASSFGADGYEQYF; j_gene: TRBJ2-7; v_gene: TRBV5-1; d_gene: NA; abundance: NA
CDR3nt: TGTGCCAGCAGCCCTGGGCTGGGGGGAGACTACGAGCAGTACTTC; CDR3aa: CASSPGLGGDYEQYF; j_gene: TRBJ2-7; v_gene: TRBV2; d_gene: NA; abundance: once
CDR3nt: TGTGCCAGCAGCATCAGACCCTTTGCCAAAAACATTCAGTACTTC; CDR3aa: CASSIRPFAKNIQYF; j_gene: TRBJ2-4; v_gene: TRBV21-1; d_gene: NA; abundance: once
CDR3nt: TGCGCCAGCAGCCTCGGATCGGGACTGGCCCTCCGGGAGTTCTTC; CDR3aa: CASSLGSGLALREFF; j_gene: TRBJ2-1; v_gene: TRBV5-1; d_gene: NA; abundance: NA
CDR3nt: TGTGCCAGCAGCGGGGGAGGCGGGGAGCTGTTTTTT; CDR3aa: CASSGGGGELFF; j_gene: TRBJ2-2; v_gene: TRBV7-3; d_gene: NA; abundance: NA
CDR3nt: TGTGCCAGCAGCTTAGGGTGGACAAGATTCGGGGATACGCAGTATTTT; CDR3aa: CASSLGWTRFGDTQYF; j_gene: TRBJ2-3; v_gene: TRBV7-2; d_gene: NA; abundance: NA
CDR3nt: TGTGCCAGCAGTGAATGGACAGGGGCCTACGAGCAGTACTTC; CDR3aa: CASSEWTGAYEQYF; j_gene: TRBJ2-7; v_gene: TRBV2; d_gene: TRBD1; abundance: NA
CDR3nt: TGTGCCAGCCGTACCGCAGGCCGGTACGAGCAGTACTTC; CDR3aa: CASRTAGRYEQYF; j_gene: TRBJ2-7; v_gene: TRBV27; d_gene: NA; abundance: NA
CDR3nt: TGTGCCTGGAGGCCACCGTCTGGAGGAACGACTGAAGCTTTCTTT; CDR3aa: CAWRPPSGGTTEAFF; j_gene: TRBJ1-1; v_gene: TRBV30; d_gene: NA; abundance: NA
CDR3nt: TGTGCCAGCACCAAGGAGCCCGGACCAGGTACCTACGAGCAGTACTTC; CDR3aa: CASTKEPGPGTYEQYF; j_gene: TRBJ2-7; v_gene: TRBV11-2; d_gene: NA; abundance: NA
CDR3nt: TGTGCCAGCAGCTTAGGACAGGGGCAAGAGACCCAGTACTTC; CDR3aa: CASSLGQGQETQYF; j_gene: TRBJ2-5; v_gene: TRBV7-9; d_gene: TRBD1; abundance: NA
CDR3nt: TGCGCCAGCAGTCAATCGAAGAGGACAGACTCCTACGAGCAGTACTTC; CDR3aa: CASSQSKRTDSYEQYF; j_gene: TRBJ2-7; v_gene: TRBV23-1; d_gene: NA; abundance: NA
CDR3nt: TGTGCCAGCAGTGGTACCGAGCGGGAGCTAGATACGCAGTATTTT; CDR3aa: CASSGTERELDTQYF; j_gene: TRBJ2-3; v_gene: TRBV6-2/TRBV6-3; d_gene: TRBD2; abundance: few
CDR3nt: TGTGCCAGCAGCTCGCCCGTCGAGTCCTATAATTCACCCCTCCACTTT; CDR3aa: CASSSPVESYNSPLHF; j_gene: TRBJ1-6; v_gene: TRBV7-9; d_gene: NA; abundance: NA
CDR3nt: TGTGCCAGCAGCTTTCTAGCGGGGGTCACAGATACGCAGTATTTT; CDR3aa: CASSFLAGVTDTQYF; j_gene: TRBJ2-3; v_gene: TRBV7-9; d_gene: TRBD2; abundance: NA
CDR3nt: TGCGCCAGCAGCGCCCCCGGGTCTCAAGAGACCCAGTACTTC; CDR3aa: CASSAPGSQETQYF; j_gene: TRBJ2-5; v_gene: TRBV5-1; d_gene: NA; abundance: NA
CDR3nt: TGCAGTGCTAGTGAGGGGGGGACAGGGAACTATGGCTACACCTTC; CDR3aa: CSASEGGTGNYGYTF; j_gene: TRBJ1-2; v_gene: TRBV20-1; d_gene: TRBD1; abundance: NA
CDR3nt: TGTGCCAGCAGTTTGCAGGGCTCCTACGAGCAGTACTTC; CDR3aa: CASSLQGSYEQYF; j_gene: TRBJ2-7; v_gene: TRBV9; d_gene: NA; abundance: NA
CDR3nt: TGCGCCAGCAGTCAATCTAGATGGCACAGGTGCAATTTTGGGGCTTTCTTT; CDR3aa: CASSQSRWHRCNFGAFF; j_gene: TRBJ1-1; v_gene: TRBV23-1; d_gene: NA; abundance: NA
CDR3nt: TGTGCCAGCAGCCCCGGACAGGGAAAGCACATTCAGTACTTC; CDR3aa: CASSPGQGKHIQYF; j_gene: TRBJ2-4; v_gene: TRBV3-1/TRBV3-2; d_gene: TRBD1; abundance: NA
CDR3nt: TGTGCCAGCAGTGCCGCCGTCGGAGGGTATTATGGCTACACCTTC; CDR3aa: CASSAAVGGYYGYTF; j_gene: TRBJ1-2; v_gene: TRBV2; d_gene: NA; abundance: NA
CDR3nt: TGTGCCAGCAATTGGGGACTAGCGGGAGATACGCAGTATTTT; CDR3aa: CASNWGLAGDTQYF; j_gene: TRBJ2-3; v_gene: TRBV9; d_gene: TRBD2; abundance: NA
CDR3nt: TGCGCCAGCAGATTCGGGACAGGGGGCGACTATGGCTACACCTTC; CDR3aa: CASRFGTGGDYGYTF; j_gene: TRBJ1-2; v_gene: TRBV5-1; d_gene: TRBD1; abundance: NA
CDR3nt: TGCGCCAGCAGCTTGGCGTTGGAGGCACGAGAGACCCAGTACTTC; CDR3aa: CASSLALEARETQYF; j_gene: TRBJ2-5; v_gene: TRBV5-1; d_gene: NA; abundance: NA
CDR3nt: TGTGCCAGCAGTCTGGGACTAGCGGGATCTTACGAGCAGTACTTC; CDR3aa: CASSLGLAGSYEQYF; j_gene: TRBJ2-7; v_gene: TRBV6-5; d_gene: TRBD2; abundance: NA
CDR3nt: TGTGCCAGCAGTTCGGAAGGGCCTGGGTACTACAATGAGCAGTTCTTC; CDR3aa: CASSSEGPGYYNEQFF; j_gene: TRBJ2-1; v_gene: TRBV6-4; d_gene: NA; abundance: few
CDR3nt: TGCGCCAGCAGCGAGGTCAGGGGCGAGCAGTACTTC; CDR3aa: CASSEVRGEQYF; j_gene: TRBJ2-7; v_gene: TRBV5-1; d_gene: NA; abundance: NA
CDR3nt: TGTGCCAGCAGTCGGTACAGGGAGTACGGCTACACCTTC; CDR3aa: CASSRYREYGYTF; j_gene: TRBJ1-2; v_gene: TRBV27; d_gene: NA; abundance: NA
CDR3nt: TGCGCCAGCAGCTTCTCTGGCGCTGACACTGAAGCTTTCTTT; CDR3aa: CASSFSGADTEAFF; j_gene: TRBJ1-1; v_gene: TRBV5-1; d_gene: NA; abundance: NA
CDR3nt: TGTGCCAGCAGCCCGCCGGGACTAGCGGAATCCTACGAGCAGTACTTC; CDR3aa: CASSPPGLAESYEQYF; j_gene: TRBJ2-7; v_gene: TRBV14; d_gene: TRBD2; abundance: NA
CDR3nt: TGTGCCAGCTCACCCAAGACAGGGGGCTATCAGCCCCAGCATTTT; CDR3aa: CASSPKTGGYQPQHF; j_gene: TRBJ1-5; v_gene: TRBV18; d_gene: TRBD1; abundance: NA
CDR3nt: TGTGCCATCGGGGCGGGAGGAGGGAGGGATGAGCAGTTCTTC; CDR3aa: CAIGAGGGRDEQFF; j_gene: TRBJ2-1; v_gene: TRBV10-3; d_gene: TRBD2; abundance: NA
CDR3nt: TGTGCCTGGACCCTGGGGGGGTTCGGCAGGATCACTGAAGCTTTCTTT; CDR3aa: CAWTLGGFGRITEAFF; j_gene: TRBJ1-1; v_gene: TRBV30; d_gene: NA; abundance: NA
CDR3nt: TGTGCCAGCAGCTTAGACAGCCGGCCTGATGGCTACACCTTC; CDR3aa: CASSLDSRPDGYTF; j_gene: TRBJ1-2; v_gene: TRBV7-2; d_gene: NA; abundance: NA
CDR3nt: TGTGCCAGCAAGGGGGGTTCGGACTATGGCTACACCTTC; CDR3aa: CASKGGSDYGYTF; j_gene: TRBJ1-2; v_gene: TRBV28; d_gene: NA; abundance: NA
CDR3nt: TGTGCTAGTGGTTCGCAATGGTACATAGAGGGAGGAGGAGGAGGCGTGATAGCTTTCTTT; CDR3aa: CASGSQWYIEGGGGGVIAFF; j_gene: TRBJ1-1; v_gene: TRBV12-5; d_gene: NA; abundance: NA
CDR3nt: TGTGCCAGCAGTGCGACCGGGTGGGAGACCCAGTACTTC; CDR3aa: CASSATGWETQYF; j_gene: TRBJ2-5; v_gene: TRBV2; d_gene: NA; abundance: NA
CDR3nt: TGTGCCACCACGCGGGGACCCTGGGACACCGGGGAGCTGTTTTTT; CDR3aa: CATTRGPWDTGELFF; j_gene: TRBJ2-2; v_gene: TRBV28; d_gene: NA; abundance: NA
CDR3nt: TGCGCCAGCAGCCAAGGACAGGCGGCGAGTCAGCCCCAGCATTTT; CDR3aa: CASSQGQAASQPQHF; j_gene: TRBJ1-5; v_gene: TRBV5-1; d_gene: TRBD1; abundance: once
CDR3nt: TGTGCCAGCAGTGAACAGGGACCGCCGAACACCGGGGAGCTGTTTTTT; CDR3aa: CASSEQGPPNTGELFF; j_gene: TRBJ2-2; v_gene: TRBV2; d_gene: NA; abundance: NA
CDR3nt: TGTGCCAGCAGAGGACAGGGGGGATACAATGAGCAGTTCTTC; CDR3aa: CASRGQGGYNEQFF; j_gene: TRBJ2-1; v_gene: TRBV25-1; d_gene: TRBD1; abundance: NA
CDR3nt: TGTGCCAGCAGCCACCGGAGCCCTCCCTACAATGAGCAGTTCTTC; CDR3aa: CASSHRSPPYNEQFF; j_gene: TRBJ2-1; v_gene: TRBV5-6; d_gene: NA; abundance: NA